The clone carrying this T cell receptor beta chain was recorded once. This record belongs to a study of blood T cell repertoires in COVID-19. Looking at the study overall: Collection of acute and convalescent COVID-19 samples took place in the United States, Italy and Spain.

Sequenced by immunoSEQ multiplex PCR; TCRdb stores in-frame clones only, minus some. The table includes around 150,000 clones, almost 80% detected once. This CDR3 comprises 15 residues. Trimming stripped 0 bases from V and 0 bases from J, with 7 bases between. Germline CDR1 SGDLS, CDR2 YYNGEE. This TCR came from a woman aged 45-59 years who had recovered from COVID-19. V and J are TRBV9 and TRBJ2-1; D uncertain. Sequencing used PBMCs or T cells enriched from blood (not recorded which). The CDR3 sequence: CASSVGSSSYNEQFF. Here the CDR3 DNA reads TGTGCCAGCAGCGTAGGGAGTAGCTCCTACAATGAGCAGTTCTTC.